Listed below are T cell receptor beta chains from one sample, sequenced in a study of shared clonotypes between healthy human individuals. Measured with immunoSEQ multiplex PCR; TCRdb has only the in-frame clones, and not every one. The sample yields about 2 million clones, roughly 96% seen once. The source material was naive CD4+ T cells sorted from blood. These TCRs come from a man between 18 and 35 years old in good health. The CDR3 runs from the conserved cysteine through the conserved F or W. The order of the fields is J gene, D gene, V gene, clone size, CDR3 DNA, CDR3 protein. D genes are given only for firm matches. Not all rows give a size; the values are once, few, many and, for expanded clones, a class.

J: TRBJ2-6; D: -; V: TRBV6-6; size: -; DNA: TGTGCCCTCCCGGCTAGCAGATTATCTGGGGCCAACGTCCTGACTTTC; CDR3: CALPASRLSGANVLTF
J: TRBJ2-5; D: TRBD2; V: TRBV19; size: -; DNA: TGTGCCAGTAGTTCGATACTAGCGGGAGCCTTCGTGCAGTACTTC; CDR3: CASSSILAGAFVQYF
J: TRBJ2-4; D: -; V: TRBV18; size: -; DNA: TGTGCCAGCTCACCACCGGACAGAGCCAAAAACATTCAGTACTTC; CDR3: CASSPPDRAKNIQYF
J: TRBJ1-5; D: -; V: TRBV27; size: -; DNA: TGTGCCAGCAGTTTAAGGGAGAATCAGCCCCAGCATTTT; CDR3: CASSLRENQPQHF
J: TRBJ2-2; D: -; V: TRBV30; size: -; DNA: TGTGCCTGGAGCTCCACCCGGAAACTCTTTTACACCGGGGAGCTGTTTTTT; CDR3: CAWSSTRKLFYTGELFF
J: TRBJ2-7; D: TRBD2; V: TRBV19; size: -; DNA: TGTGCCAGTAGTATTGGGACTAGCGGGAGAGGACGGCCACGTCCCTACGAGCAGTACTTC; CDR3: CASSIGTSGRGRPRPYEQYF
J: TRBJ2-7; D: TRBD2; V: TRBV5-1; size: few; DNA: TGCGCCAGCAGCGGAACTAGCGGGAGGGCTCTCGAGCAGTACTTC; CDR3: CASSGTSGRALEQYF
J: TRBJ2-5; D: TRBD2; V: TRBV2; size: -; DNA: TGTGCCAGCATCTCGGGGAGCGGGAATACCCAAGAGACCCAGTACTTC; CDR3: CASISGSGNTQETQYF
J: TRBJ2-5; D: -; V: TRBV15; size: -; DNA: TGTGCCACCAGCAGAGATCGAGACAGAGTTCTCCAAGAGACCCAGTACTTC; CDR3: CATSRDRDRVLQETQYF
J: TRBJ1-4; D: -; V: TRBV9; size: -; DNA: TGTGCCAGCAGCGTAGGGAGGGGAGAAAAACTGTTTTTT; CDR3: CASSVGRGEKLFF
J: TRBJ1-1; D: -; V: TRBV30; size: few; DNA: TGTGCCTGGATCAGGACAGACACTGAAGCTTTCTTT; CDR3: CAWIRTDTEAFF
J: TRBJ2-1; D: -; V: TRBV5-4; size: -; DNA: TGTGCCAGCAGCTTAGGGCAGGACAATGAGCAGTTCTTC; CDR3: CASSLGQDNEQFF
J: TRBJ2-3; D: -; V: TRBV10-3; size: -; DNA: TGTGCCATCAGTGAGTCGAAGGGTTCCACAGATACGCAGTATTTT; CDR3: CAISESKGSTDTQYF